The 20 T cell receptor beta chains presented below share a single source sample, sequenced in a study of somatic mutations in cytotoxic T cells in rheumatoid arthritis. Profiled with immunoSEQ multiplex PCR; TCRdb holds only in-frame clones, not every one. The table lists approximately 9,400 clones, approximately 80% of them singletons. The material sequenced was CD8+ T cells sorted from blood. The receptors derive from an adult with rheumatoid arthritis.

This sequence joins TRBV21-1 and TRBJ2-7. TRBV21-1 is designated a pseudogene. The length of the CDR3 is 17 residues. The CDR3 here is CASSKARWDGASYEQYF. The CDR3 nucleotides are TGTGCCAGCAGCAAAGCGCGGTGGGACGGTGCCTCCTACGAGCAGTACTTC.

The chain links TRBV29-1 to TRBJ2-7, with D perhaps matching TRBD2 (6 bases). V dropped 2 bases and J dropped 2 bases, with 16 bases sitting between them. The germline V gene has CDR1 SQVTM and CDR2 ANQGSEA. CDR3 length: 15 amino acids. The CDR3 is CSVEPYGTEAYEQYF. CDR3 DNA: TGCAGCGTTGAACCCTACGGGACTGAGGCCTACGAGCAGTACTTC.

The DNA for the CDR3 is TGCGCCAGCAGCCAAGTCCTTCTCTACGAGCAGTACTTC. Its protein is CASSQVLLYEQYF. V and J are TRBV4-3 and TRBJ2-7; D gene ambiguous. CDR1 LGHNA and CDR2 YSLEER come from the germline V gene. V lost 1 base and J lost 3, with 7 bases in between. The CDR3 runs to 13 residues.

This rearrangement joins TRBV4-2 to TRBJ1-1; D possibly corresponds to TRBD1 (5 bases). This CDR3 is 17 amino acids long. Germline V gene lookup returns CDR1 LGHNA and CDR2 YNFKEQ. The ends were cut back, 0 bases at V and 5 bases at J, with 19 bases in the middle. The CDR3 reads CASSQDSIAGLGTEAFF. In DNA form, the CDR3 reads TGTGCCAGCAGCCAAGATTCGATAGCAGGGCTGGGAACTGAAGCTTTCTTT.

V gene TRBV4-1 combines with J gene TRBJ1-6, with TRBD1 matching over 9 bases. Germline assignment: CDR1 MGHRA and CDR2 YSYEKL. The CDR3 loop spans 16 amino acids. Trimming took 3 bases from V and 7 from J; bases not matched to a gene: 7. In nucleotides, the CDR3 is TGCGCCAGCAGCCAGGGTTGGACAGGGGCCAATTCACCCCTCCACTTT. Its translation: CASSQGWTGANSPLHF.

This clone was counted between two and nine times. V is TRBV30 and J is TRBJ1-5; D gene ambiguous. This CDR3 is built from 12 residues. CDR1 is GTSNPN, CDR2 SVGIG, per germline (reference sequence). The V gene lost 0 bases and the J gene lost 7 bases, with 7 bases spanning the gap. CDR3 region: CAWSVSGQPQHF. In DNA form, the CDR3 reads TGTGCCTGGAGTGTGAGTGGGCAGCCCCAGCATTTT.

This clone was seen only a few times. The chain couples TRBV27 to TRBJ1-6, with TRBD1 identical over 8 bases. Trimming took 5 bases from V and 9 from J; bases not matched to a gene: 6. The CDR3 is made up of 14 amino acids. Germline loops: CDR1 MNHEY, CDR2 SMNVEV (reference sequence). In DNA form, the CDR3 reads TGTGCCAGCAGTCCCCTACAGGGGGTTTCACCCCTCCACTTT. Amino acid sequence: CASSPLQGVSPLHF.

The gene calls are TRBV4-3 and TRBJ1-2; TRBD1 matches 7 bases. Trimming cost V 3 bases and J 8 bases; bases outside gene matches: 15. Germline values: CDR1 LGHNA, CDR2 YSLEER. CDR3 size: 16 residues. This CDR3 is CASSQSTGVPIKGYTF. CDR3 DNA sequence: TGCGCCAGCAGCCAGTCTACAGGGGTACCTATTAAGGGCTACACCTTC.

V is TRBV7-9 and J is TRBJ2-7, with 8 bases lining up with TRBD1. The CDR3 consists of 14 residues. The J segment lost 3 bases and the V segment lost 6 bases, leaving 7 bases of the junction unmatched. The germline gives CDR1 SEHNR, CDR2 FQNEAQ (reference sequence). The CDR3 DNA reads TGTGCCAGCAGTCTGGGACAGGTCAGCTACGAGCAGTACTTC. Protein sequence: CASSLGQVSYEQYF.

V is TRBV6-5 and J is TRBJ2-1; a weak D match, TRBD1 (6 bases). V was cut by 2 bases and J by 1 base, with 6 bases left in between. Germline V gene data show CDR1 as MNHEY and CDR2 as SVGAGI. This CDR3 has 14 residues. The CDR3, as DNA: TGTGCCAGCAGTTACGGACAGTCCTACAATGAGCAGTTCTTC. Its protein is CASSYGQSYNEQFF.

This rearrangement joins TRBV6-5 to TRBJ1-2; D unresolved. The CDR3 runs to 13 residues. Germline V gene lookup returns CDR1 MNHEY and CDR2 SVGAGI. Trimming took off 5 bases at V and 3 bases at J, with 10 bases between the two ends. The CDR3 reads CASSLGEDYGYTF. The CDR3 DNA sequence: TGTGCCAGCAGTCTGGGTGAAGACTATGGCTACACCTTC.

This chain links TRBV4-3 with TRBJ2-1, with 7 bases lining up with TRBD2. V gave up 0 bases and J gave up 0 bases; unmatched junction bases: 2. CDR1 and CDR2 from the germline V gene are LGHNA and YSLEER. The CDR3 covers 16 residues. The CDR3 nucleotides read TGCGCCAGCAGCCAAGATACGGGGGGCTCCTACAATGAGCAGTTCTTC. Protein sequence: CASSQDTGGSYNEQFF.

The CDR3 is CASSLGGNEQFF. CDR3 in DNA: TGTGCCAGCAGCTTGGGCGGTAATGAGCAGTTCTTC. The chain employs TRBV5-5 and TRBJ2-1; D remains unclear. The CDR3 totals 12 residues. V was trimmed by 0 bases and J by 7 bases, leaving 5 bases between them. The germline V gene has CDR1 SGHKS and CDR2 YYEKEE (reference sequence).

This clone has a handful of counts. V gene TRBV7-9 combines with J gene TRBJ2-4; D call uncertain. Germline CDR1 SEHNR, CDR2 FQNEAQ (reference sequence). This CDR3 is built from 15 residues. Trimming took 1 base from V and 5 from J, leaving 12 bases between them. As DNA, the CDR3 is TGTGCCAGCAGCTTAGTGGTGGGTCGGGAAAACATTCAGTACTTC. This codes for CASSLVVGRENIQYF.

The rearrangement joins TRBV5-5 to TRBJ2-3; 8 nucleotides match TRBD1. The junction had 9 bases not matched to a gene; V was cut back by 0 bases and J by 6 bases. Germline lookup yields CDR1 SGHKS and CDR2 YYEKEE (reference sequence). The CDR3 totals 16 residues. The CDR3 sequence is CASSLVRPGGQDTQYF. The DNA of the CDR3 is TGTGCCAGCAGCTTGGTTCGGCCAGGGGGCCAGGATACGCAGTATTTT. The whole variable domain, filled in from reference TRBV5-5 and TRBJ2-3, reads DAGVTQSPTHLIKTRGQQVTLRCSPISGHKSVSWYQQVLGQGPQFIFQYYEKEERGRGNFPDRFSARQFPNYSSELNVNALLLGDSALYLCASSLVRPGGQDTQYFGPGTRLTVL.

This sequence joins TRBV7-9 and TRBJ2-1, with 14 bases fitting TRBD2. The CDR3 is 15 amino acids. With 4 bases clipped from V and 9 bases from J, the junction kept 5 bases outside the gene matches. Germline values: CDR1 SEHNR, CDR2 FQNEAQ (reference sequence). The CDR3 sequence: CASSSIGLAGGEQFF. The DNA for the CDR3 is TGTGCCAGCAGCTCCATCGGACTAGCGGGGGGTGAGCAGTTCTTC.

The gene calls are TRBV29-1 and TRBJ2-7; 8 bases line up with TRBD1. The junction had 9 bases not matched to a gene; V was cut back by 5 bases and J by 0 bases. Germline CDR1 and CDR2: SQVTM and ANQGSEA. The CDR3 has 15 residues. The CDR3 spells CSVLIPGQVSYEQYF. The CDR3 DNA is TGCAGCGTTTTGATTCCGGGACAGGTCTCCTACGAGCAGTACTTC.

The rearrangement links TRBV5-4 to TRBJ1-2, with a tentative D call TRBD1 (5 bases). The CDR3 is 13 residues long. V was trimmed by 2 bases and J by 8 bases, leaving 13 bases between them. Germline values: CDR1 SGHNT, CDR2 YYREEE (reference sequence). CDR3 nucleotides: TGTGCCAGCAGCTTCTTGGGGGGTTTGGGCTACACCTTC. As protein: CASSFLGGLGYTF.

This clone was detected only once. The genes are TRBV19 and TRBJ2-1; possibly TRBD1 or TRBD2 for D (5 bases each). V was pared by 5 bases and J by 3 bases, with 8 bases between. The CDR3 contains 13 residues. CDR1 and CDR2 (germline): LNHDA, SQIVND (reference sequence). The CDR3 loop is CASSWDRYNEQFF. In DNA form, the CDR3 reads TGTGCCAGTAGTTGGGACCGCTACAATGAGCAGTTCTTC.

The chain is built from TRBV30 and TRBJ2-2, with unresolved D. The CDR3 contains 15 residues. The ends were cut back, 5 bases at V and 4 bases at J, with 17 bases in the middle. Germline CDR1 and CDR2: GTSNPN and SVGIG (reference sequence). The CDR3 bases are TGTGCCTGGGAAGGCGTGCCAGTGGGCACCGGGGAGCTGTTTTTT. Protein: CAWEGVPVGTGELFF.